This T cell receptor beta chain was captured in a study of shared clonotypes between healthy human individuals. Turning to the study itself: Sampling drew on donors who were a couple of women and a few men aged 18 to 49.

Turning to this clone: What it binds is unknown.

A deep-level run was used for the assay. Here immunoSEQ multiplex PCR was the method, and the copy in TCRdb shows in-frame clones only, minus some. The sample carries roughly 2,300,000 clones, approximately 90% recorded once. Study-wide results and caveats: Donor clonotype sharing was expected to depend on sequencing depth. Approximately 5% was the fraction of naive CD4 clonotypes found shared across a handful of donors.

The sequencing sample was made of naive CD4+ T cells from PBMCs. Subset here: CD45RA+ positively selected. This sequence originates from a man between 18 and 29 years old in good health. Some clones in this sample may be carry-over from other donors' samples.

The CDR3 protein is CASSQEFTANSGNTIYF. The DNA of the CDR3 is TGTGCCAGCAGCCAAGAATTCACAGCGAACTCTGGAAACACCATATATTTT. The gene calls are TRBV4-2 and TRBJ1-3; D not resolved. V lost 0 bases to trimming and J lost 0 bases, with 12 bases between them. CDR1 and CDR2 from the germline V gene are LGHNA and YNFKEQ. CDR3 length: 17 residues.